The 30 T cell receptor beta chains listed next were all sequenced from one sample in a study of blood T cell repertoires in COVID-19. Sequenced by immunoSEQ multiplex PCR; TCRdb stores in-frame clones only, minus some. The data contain under 200,000 clones, around 90% of them singletons. Sequenced: peripheral blood. The receptors derive from a man aged 60-69 years with active or convalescent COVID-19.

The chain carries TRBV9 and TRBJ1-2, with 7 bases identical to TRBD1. Germline-derived CDR1 and CDR2 are SGDLS and YYNGEE. J gave up 0 bases and V 2 bases, and 4 bases lay outside the gene matches. The CDR3 has 15 amino acids. CDR3 DNA sequence: TGTGCCAGCAGCGTGGGTACAGGGGCTAACTATGGCTACACCTTC. This translates into CASSVGTGANYGYTF.

This clone was seen only once. In DNA, the CDR3 is TGTGCCAGTAGTATAAGGGCAGGGCCGAATCAGCCCCAGCATTTT. Protein: CASSIRAGPNQPQHF. The V and J genes are TRBV19 and TRBJ1-5; TRBD1 might be the D (5 bases). The CDR3 has 15 amino acids. Germline V CDR1 and CDR2: LNHDA, SQIVND (reference sequence). V lost 2 bases and J lost 4, with 12 bases in between.

This chain uses TRBV5-1 with TRBJ1-2; D is undetermined. The CDR3 loop spans 15 amino acids. V lost 0 bases and J lost 4, with 13 bases in between. The germline V gene encodes CDR1 SGHRS and CDR2 YFSETQ. CDR3 sequence reads: CASSLENARSYGYTF. CDR3 DNA: TGCGCCAGCAGCTTGGAAAACGCGAGGAGCTATGGCTACACCTTC.

V usage is TRBV5-1 and J usage is TRBJ2-5; 7 bases are shared with TRBD1. CDR3 length: 15 residues. Germline V lookup: CDR1 SGHRS, CDR2 YFSETQ. After removal of 4 bases from V and 7 bases from J, the junction contained 13 bases not matched to a gene. The CDR3 region is CASSPGQVGDATQYF. As DNA, the CDR3 is TGCGCCAGCAGCCCTGGACAGGTGGGCGATGCGACCCAGTACTTC.

On this clone itself: This specimen includes other DNA sequences encoding the same CDR3. The chain links TRBV5-1 to TRBJ2-2; 7 bases agree with TRBD1. V lost 4 bases and J lost 0; bases outside the gene matches: 3. CDR1 and CDR2 from the germline V gene are SGHRS and YFSETQ. This CDR3 is built from 15 residues. As DNA, the CDR3 is TGCGCCAGCAGCCCTGGACAGGCGAACACCGGGGAGCTGTTTTTT. Translated: CASSPGQANTGELFF.

The V call is TRBV27, the J call TRBJ1-2; D is possibly TRBD1 (5 bases). The CDR3 length is 13 residues. Germline lookup yields CDR1 MNHEY and CDR2 SMNVEV (reference sequence). Trimming removed 5 bases from V and 4 bases from J, with 11 bases in between. CDR3 sequence: CASSARRGYGYTF. The CDR3 bases are TGTGCCAGCAGTGCCCGGAGGGGCTATGGCTACACCTTC.

V and J are TRBV10-2 and TRBJ2-2; the match to TRBD1 covers 7 bases. The CDR3 has 15 amino acids. The J segment lost 5 bases and the V segment lost 8 bases, leaving 11 bases of the junction unmatched. Germline V gene sequence: CDR1 WSHSY, CDR2 SAAADI. The CDR3 sequence is CASGQVDRATGELFF. In nucleotides, the CDR3 is TGCGCCAGCGGGCAGGTAGACAGGGCAACCGGGGAGCTGTTTTTT.

DNA of the CDR3: TGTGCCAGCAGCGATACAGGGGTGAACACTGAAGCTTTCTTT. Encoded protein: CASSDTGVNTEAFF. This chain connects TRBV5-4 to TRBJ1-1; 7 bases line up with TRBD1. The CDR3 contains 14 residues. Germline V gene lookup returns CDR1 SGHNT and CDR2 YYREEE (reference sequence). V trimming: 4 bases; J trimming: 0 bases; junction bases outside the gene matches: 3.

This clone was counted a single time. The V call is TRBV7-9, the J call TRBJ2-3; D call uncertain. Germline lookup yields CDR1 SEHNR and CDR2 FQNEAQ (reference sequence). This CDR3 is built from 15 residues. The V and J ends lost 3 bases and 0 bases respectively, with 10 bases between them. The CDR3 region is CASSFTRLSTDTQYF. CDR3 bases: TGTGCCAGCAGCTTTACCAGGCTAAGCACAGATACGCAGTATTTT.

The V call is TRBV18, the J call TRBJ2-3, with 16 bases lining up with TRBD2. Trimming removed 3 bases from V and 2 bases from J; junction bases left unmatched: 2. Germline CDR1 is KGHSH and CDR2 is LQKENI. The CDR3 has 17 amino acids. As DNA, the CDR3 is TGTGCCAGCTCACCGGGGACTAGCGGGGGGGCCACAGATACGCAGTATTTT. It yields the protein CASSPGTSGGATDTQYF.

The rearrangement uses TRBV5-1 and TRBJ2-5, with 8 bases aligning to TRBD2. V lost 4 bases and J lost 4; bases outside the gene matches: 9. Looked up from germline, CDR1 is SGHRS and CDR2 is YFSETQ. CDR3 size: 15 residues. CDR3 DNA: TGCGCCAGCAGCCCATCGGGGGGGCCGAGAGAGACCCAGTACTTC. It specifies CASSPSGGPRETQYF. Using reference TRBV5-1 and TRBJ2-5 for the parts outside the CDR3, the full variable domain is KAGVTQTPRYLIKTRGQQVTLSCSPISGHRSVSWYQQTPGQGLQFLFEYFSETQRNKGNFPGRFSGRQFSNSRSEMNVSTLELGDSALYLCASSPSGGPRETQYFGPGTRLLVL.

V usage is TRBV19 and J usage is TRBJ2-7; D might be TRBD1 (6 bases). V lost 3 bases and J lost 4, with 16 bases in between. This CDR3 contains 15 residues. Per the germline V gene, CDR1 is LNHDA and CDR2 is SQIVND (reference sequence). The DNA of the CDR3 is TGTGCCAGTAGTATGGGGGCGCAGGTAGAGTACGAGCAGTACTTC. Residues: CASSMGAQVEYEQYF.

The V and J genes are TRBV18 and TRBJ1-2; 9 bases agree with TRBD1. The V gene's germline CDR1 is KGHSH and CDR2 LQKENI. The CDR3 is made up of 15 amino acids. V lost 2 bases and J lost 8; bases outside the gene matches: 9. This chain's CDR3 is CASSPAFGTGLGYTF. The CDR3 coding sequence is TGTGCCAGCTCACCAGCGTTCGGGACAGGGTTAGGCTACACCTTC.

This chain uses TRBV3-1 (or the pseudogene TRBV3-2) with TRBJ2-1; D is possibly TRBD1 (7 bases). V was shortened by 5 bases and J by 10 bases, with 18 bases between the two germline ends. The CDR3 extends over 14 amino acids. CDR1 is LGHDT and CDR2 is YNNKEL in the germline V gene (reference sequence). The CDR3 spells CASSDRSGGGEQFF. The CDR3 DNA reads TGTGCCAGCAGCGACCGGTCAGGGGGAGGAGAGCAGTTCTTC.

J is TRBJ2-6 and V is TRBV19; TRBD1 might be the D (6 bases). This CDR3 is 16 amino acids long. Trimming took 6 bases from V and 3 from J, leaving 15 bases between them. Germline assignment: CDR1 LNHDA and CDR2 SQIVND (reference sequence). CDR3 nucleotides: TGTGCCAGTAGACAGACAGGTTTGGTTGGGGCCAACGTCCTGACTTTC. This codes for CASRQTGLVGANVLTF.

V gene TRBV4-1 combines with J gene TRBJ2-2; 13 bases fit TRBD2. The CDR3 consists of 18 residues. The V gene's germline CDR1 is MGHRA and CDR2 YSYEKL. V shed 1 base, J shed 6 bases, and the junction held 8 bases outside the gene matches. The CDR3 DNA reads TGCGCCAGCAGCCAAGTAGACCTGGGACTAGCGGGGCCCGGGGAGCTGTTTTTT. It yields the protein CASSQVDLGLAGPGELFF.

The chain recombines TRBV5-1 with TRBJ2-2; 8 bases line up with TRBD2. This CDR3 region has 14 residues. The trim removed 4 bases at V and 5 bases at J, leaving 4 bases unmatched. The germline CDR1 and CDR2 sequences are SGHRS and YFSETQ. Written as DNA, the CDR3 is TGCGCCAGCAGCGAGGGGACTAGAACCGGGGAGCTGTTTTTT. It codes for CASSEGTRTGELFF.

The rearrangement uses TRBV18 and TRBJ2-2; D perhaps matches TRBD2 (6 bases). The germline V gene encodes CDR1 KGHSH and CDR2 LQKENI. The length of the CDR3 is 14 residues. Trimming took 3 bases from V and 4 from J, leaving 9 bases between them. This CDR3 reads CASSPNGGTGELFF. The CDR3 region has the DNA TGTGCCAGCTCACCCAACGGGGGCACCGGGGAGCTGTTTTTT. Supplemented by reference TRBV18 and TRBJ2-2, the full variable domain reads NAGVMQNPRHLVRRRGQEARLRCSPMKGHSHVYWYRQLPEEGLKFMVYLQKENIIDESGMPKERFSAEFPKEGPSILRIQQVVRGDSAAYFCASSPNGGTGELFFGEGSRLTVL.

The chain carries TRBV2 and TRBJ1-5, with 7 bases identical to TRBD1. V lost 5 bases and J lost 3; bases outside the gene matches: 4. The CDR3 sequence is 14 residues long. The germline gives CDR1 SNHLY, CDR2 FYNNEI. The CDR3 sequence is CASSRDRTNQPQHF. Here the CDR3 DNA reads TGTGCCAGCAGTCGGGACAGAACCAATCAGCCCCAGCATTTT.

This clone was observed once. The chain carries TRBV7-6 and TRBJ2-3; TRBD2 aligns across 13 bases. The CDR3 is 18 amino acids. Germline V gives CDR1 SGHVS, CDR2 FNYEAQ. Trimming cost V 1 base and J 5 bases; bases outside gene matches: 9. CDR3 amino acids: CASSLGRTSGGRGDTQYF. In nucleotides, the CDR3 is TGTGCCAGCAGCTTAGGACGGACTAGCGGGGGCCGGGGAGATACGCAGTATTTT.

V and J are TRBV11-2 and TRBJ1-6, with 9 bases fitting TRBD1. Germline V CDR1 and CDR2: SGHAT, FQNNGV. This CDR3 comprises 15 residues. The V segment lost 1 base and the J segment 7 bases; nucleotides outside the gene matches: 2. CDR3 sequence: CASSLAGTGNSPLHF. The CDR3 DNA sequence: TGTGCCAGCAGCTTAGCGGGGACAGGGAATTCACCCCTCCACTTT.

This clone has only one observation. The chain joins TRBV5-1 to TRBJ2-7; D is uncertain. Germline V lookup: CDR1 SGHRS, CDR2 YFSETQ. V was shortened by 6 bases and J by 6 bases, with 16 bases between the two germline ends. The length of the CDR3 is 13 residues. CDR3 sequence (DNA): TGCGCCAGCACCCCGAATGGAGCGTTCGAGCAGTACTTC. Translated: CASTPNGAFEQYF.

V gene TRBV2 combines with J gene TRBJ2-7, with D maybe TRBD2 (6 bases). Deletions cut 7 bases from V and 3 bases from J, with 13 bases between. This CDR3 spans 13 amino acids. From germline, CDR1 is SNHLY and CDR2 FYNNEI. CDR3 in amino acids: CASNGGVFYEQYF. The CDR3 region has the DNA TGTGCCAGCAACGGGGGAGTTTTCTACGAGCAGTACTTC.

This rearrangement joins TRBV2 to TRBJ1-3; tentative D call: TRBD1 (5 bases). The CDR3 totals 15 residues. Deletions cut 7 bases from V and 0 bases from J, with 13 bases between. Per germline, CDR1 SNHLY and CDR2 FYNNEI. DNA of the CDR3: TGTGCCAGCACCGAAGAACAGGCCTCTGGAAACACCATATATTTT. Encoded protein: CASTEEQASGNTIYF.

The genes are TRBV7-2 and TRBJ1-5, with D perhaps matching TRBD1 (5 bases). Germline-derived CDR1 and CDR2 are SGHTA and FQGNSA. This CDR3 is 17 amino acids long. The V end was cut by 3 bases, the J end by 0 bases, with 15 bases between. The CDR3 DNA reads TGTGCCAGCAGCTTGGAAAGGGGTCCCTATAGCAATCAGCCCCAGCATTTT. Protein: CASSLERGPYSNQPQHF.

The chain is built from TRBV30 and TRBJ1-6, with 7 bases aligning to TRBD1. V lost 2 bases to trimming and J lost 7 bases; unmatched junction nucleotides: 2. CDR3 length: 13 residues. CDR1 is GTSNPN and CDR2 is SVGIG in the germline V gene (reference sequence). The CDR3 DNA reads as TGTGCCTGGAGTCTGACAGGGAATTCACCCCTCCACTTT. Protein: CAWSLTGNSPLHF.

The CDR3 bases are TGTGCCAGCAGCCTCCGGGACACCGAGGGCGGCTACACCTTC. Its translation is CASSLRDTEGGYTF. The chain employs TRBV3-1 (or the pseudogene TRBV3-2) and TRBJ1-2; tentative D call: TRBD1 (6 bases). The CDR3 has 14 amino acids. The V and J ends lost 4 bases and 8 bases respectively, with 17 bases between them. Germline CDR1 and CDR2: LGHDT and YNNKEL (reference sequence).

This chain joins TRBV7-9 and TRBJ1-5; 7 positions match TRBD1. Germline lookup yields CDR1 SEHNR and CDR2 FQNEAQ (reference sequence). This CDR3 comprises 17 residues. Losses at the gene ends were 0 bases for V and 1 base for J; bases not matched to a gene: 6. CDR3 loop: CASSLALGGDSNQPQHF. The CDR3 DNA reads as TGTGCCAGCAGCTTAGCGTTAGGGGGCGACAGCAATCAGCCCCAGCATTTT.

V usage is TRBV2 and J usage is TRBJ1-2, with 7 bases identical to TRBD1. The V segment lost 7 bases and the J segment 0 bases; nucleotides outside the gene matches: 5. The CDR3 loop spans 14 amino acids. Germline V CDR1 and CDR2: SNHLY, FYNNEI. CDR3: CASTRQGANYGYTF. In DNA, the CDR3 is TGTGCCAGCACCCGACAGGGAGCTAACTATGGCTACACCTTC.

The V call is TRBV6-5, the J call TRBJ1-2; 7 bases are a match to TRBD1. Germline V gene sequence: CDR1 MNHEY, CDR2 SVGAGI. This CDR3 is built from 15 residues. The J segment lost 9 bases and the V segment lost 0 bases, leaving 10 bases of the junction unmatched. The CDR3 spells CASSYSTGTVSSYTF. The CDR3, as DNA: TGTGCCAGCAGTTACTCCACCGGGACAGTATCGAGCTACACCTTC.